The T cell receptor (beta chain) under discussion was sequenced for a study of CDR3 diversity in severe acne. The CDR3 is 15 residues long. Germline loops: CDR1 SGHTA, CDR2 FQGNSA. Trimming removed 5 bases from V and 5 bases from J; junction bases left unmatched: 6. TCRdb called the PCR reads again in MiXCR, with one record for every CDR3 protein. The data hold roughly 100,000 distinct CDR3 sequences, with under 60% observed a single time. Sequenced material: blood. The chain has TRBV7-2 and TRBJ1-4; 9 bases are shared with TRBD1. The TCR sequence derives from a male donor with acne. CDR3: CASSPDRGGNEKLFF. CDR3 nucleotides: TGTGCCAGCAGCCCAGACAGGGGGGGAAATGAAAAACTGTTTTTT.